This T cell receptor beta chain was sequenced in a study of T cells expressing NK-cell markers. Study-wide context: There were seven HCMV-seropositive donors and one seronegative donor among the eight sequenced. General study points: The share of CD8+ T cells held by dominant NKG2C+ clonotypes was about 1.0-8% in roughly 6 donors.

The cDNA for TCR beta came from 5'RACE template switching with UMIs. TCRdb reprocessed the 5' RACE reads and keeps a single row for each CDR3 protein, giving no DNA. This repertoire comprises roughly 160,000 distinct CDR3 sequences; its ten largest clones make up roughly 20%. Concerning this clonotype: Antigen unknown.

Germline CDR1 and CDR2: SGHRS and YFSETQ. The CDR3 loop spans 15 amino acids. This chain uses TRBV5-1 with TRBJ2-2; TCRdb returns TRBD1, unconfirmable since there is no DNA. The sequence came from a woman between 18 and 69 years old in good health. The specimen sequenced was blood T cells: a sorted CD56 or NKG2C T cell subset, CD4+ or CD8+ T cells, or bulk PBMC T cells (not recorded which). The CDR3 spells CASSADTPNTGELFF.